This is a list of T cell receptor beta chains from one sample in a study of cytomegalovirus exposure and HLA in healthy donors. TCRdb's copy holds only in-frame clones and misses some; the assay was immunoSEQ multiplex PCR. The sample has about 140,000 clones; around 80% are singletons. The material sequenced was PBMCs. These receptors originate from a male donor in good health and CMV-seropositive. CDR3s include the opening cysteine and the closing phenylalanine or tryptophan. A D gene is named only where the DNA matches it firmly. Expanded clones get a size class; other rows say once, few or many, or leave the size out.

>NA|NA|TRBJ2-7|TRBV5-1
TGCGCCAGCAGCTATCCGGGGAGCTACGAGCAGTACTTC
CASSYPGSYEQYF
>TRBD1|NA|TRBJ2-7|TRBV9
TGTGCCAGCAGCGCATCCGGGACAGGGAGTTACGAGCAGTACTTC
CASSASGTGSYEQYF
>TRBD2|NA|TRBJ2-1|TRBV5-6
TGTGCCAGCAGCTTGCCGGGGGTAGCGGGGGTCTACAATGAGCAGTTCTTC
CASSLPGVAGVYNEQFF
>NA|NA|TRBJ2-5|TRBV30
TGTGCCTGGAGTGTAAGTCGCCCCCAAGCGGCACAAGAGACCCAGTACTTC
CAWSVSRPQAAQETQYF
>NA|NA|TRBJ2-7|TRBV6-6
TGTGCCAGCAGTGCACGACAGCTATCCTACGAGCAGTACTTC
CASSARQLSYEQYF
>TRBD2|few|TRBJ2-4|TRBV9
TGTGCCAGCAGCCCTCCTAGCGGGGGGGCGAGTAACATTCAGTACTTC
CASSPPSGGASNIQYF
>TRBD1|NA|TRBJ1-2|TRBV19
TGTGCCAGTACCCTGGGACAGAGTTATGGCTACACCTTC
CASTLGQSYGYTF
>NA|once|TRBJ2-2|TRBV18
TGTGCCAGCTCACGCGGGGCGAACACCGGGGAGCTGTTTTTT
CASSRGANTGELFF
>NA|NA|TRBJ1-5|TRBV15
TGTGCCACCAGAGAGTGGACAGCTAGCAATCAGCCCCAGCATTTT
CATREWTASNQPQHF
>TRBD1|NA|TRBJ2-2|TRBV10-3
TGTGCCATTAAACCCACGGACAGGGACACCGGGGAGCTGTTTTTT
CAIKPTDRDTGELFF
>NA|NA|TRBJ2-5|TRBV5-1
TGCGCCAGCAGCTCGACCGGACAGATCCAAGAGACCCAGTACTTC
CASSSTGQIQETQYF
>NA|NA|TRBJ1-5|TRBV7-2
TGTGCCAGCAGCTCACAGGGTTATCAGCCCCAGCATTTT
CASSSQGYQPQHF
>TRBD1|NA|TRBJ1-5|TRBV4-1
TGCGCCAGCAGCCGCCCGGGACAGGCCTTAAATCAGCCCCAGCATTTT
CASSRPGQALNQPQHF
>NA|once|TRBJ1-4|TRBV2
TGTGCCAGCAGTGAGTCCCGCTCAGGGTATGAAAAACTGTTTTTT
CASSESRSGYEKLFF